One and the same sample provided the 2 T cell receptor beta chains below, sequenced in a study of cytomegalovirus exposure and HLA in healthy donors. PCR amplification relied on 60 Vbeta primers (plus 13 Jbeta primers). Libraries were prepared by immunoSEQ multiplex PCR; TCRdb keeps only in-frame clonotypes and omits some of them. The sample records some 87,000 clones, 62% being singletons. Material for sequencing was PBMCs. Receptors originate from a woman aged 25 to 39 in good health and CMV-seropositive.

The rearrangement uses TRBV5-1 and TRBJ2-6; the D is unclear. The CDR3 length is 14 residues. Germline CDR1 and CDR2: SGHRS and YFSETQ. The V and J ends lost 5 bases and 0 bases respectively, with 6 bases between them. CDR3 nucleotides: TGCGCCAGCAGTAATTACTCTGGGGCCAACGTCCTGACTTTC. The encoded protein is CASSNYSGANVLTF.

The chain combines TRBV18 with TRBJ1-1, with no clear D. Deletions cut 0 bases from V and 1 base from J, with 12 bases between. The germline gives CDR1 KGHSH, CDR2 LQKENI. The CDR3 totals 16 residues. CDR3 residues: CASSPPLASRNTEAFF. CDR3 coding DNA: TGTGCCAGCTCACCACCGTTAGCATCGAGGAACACTGAAGCTTTCTTT. The whole variable domain, remainder taken from reference TRBV18 and TRBJ1-1, is NAGVMQNPRHLVRRRGQEARLRCSPMKGHSHVYWYRQLPEEGLKFMVYLQKENIIDESGMPKERFSAEFPKEGPSILRIQQVVRGDSAAYFCASSPPLASRNTEAFFGQGTRLTVV.